These 27 T cell receptor beta chains share one sample of origin, sequenced in a study of follicular helper T cells after annual influenza vaccination. Clones were read by immunoSEQ multiplex PCR, and TCRdb kept only the in-frame ones, dropping some. The table has about 15,000 clones, approximately 88% seen once. Time point meaning: 2014-2015 season, 7 days after vaccination. The specimen comprised CXCR5+ CD38- circulating T follicular helper cells from blood, sampled 7 days after influenza vaccination. Subset meaning: circulating Tfh, non-naive CD4+CXCR5+PD-1+ (ICOS+CD38+ or ICOS-CD38-). All receptors derive from an adult who received the influenza vaccine.

Worth noting for this clone: Distinct nucleotide sequences in the sample also encode this CDR3. V is TRBV19 and J is TRBJ1-1; weak D call: TRBD1 (6 bases). With 5 bases removed from V and 8 bases from J, the gap between germline ends came to 15 bases. Germline assignment: CDR1 LNHDA and CDR2 SQIVND (reference sequence). The CDR3 has 13 residues. DNA of the CDR3: TGTGCCAGTAGTGCGGGGGCGACCACCGAAGCTTTCTTT. It specifies CASSAGATTEAFF.

Points on this clone: At one end, the junction sequence differs from germline, possibly due to a read error. The rearrangement links TRBV7-7 to TRBJ2-1; the match to TRBD2 covers 9 bases. CDR3 length: 15 residues. Germline CDR1 SSHAT, CDR2 FNYEAQ (reference sequence). The CDR3 region is CASSPSSGTYNEQFF. Here the CDR3 DNA reads TGTGCTAGCAGCCCGTCTAGCGGGACCTACAATGAGCAGTTCTTC.

The J gene is TRBJ2-1, the V gene TRBV11-3; 13 nucleotides agree with TRBD2. Trimming took 1 base from V and 7 from J; bases not matched to a gene: 1. The CDR3 consists of 15 residues. In germline, CDR1 is SGHNT, CDR2 YENEEA. CDR3 DNA sequence: TGTGCCAGCAGCTTAGGGACTAGCGGGAGTAATGAGCAGTTCTTC. This sequence encodes CASSLGTSGSNEQFF. Variable domain in full (rest from reference TRBV11-3 and TRBJ2-1): EAGVVQSPRYKIIEKKQPVAFWCNPISGHNTLYWYLQNLGQGPELLIRYENEEAVDDSQLPKDRFSAERLKGVDSTLKIQPAELGDSAVYLCASSLGTSGSNEQFFGPGTRLTVL.

The chain couples TRBV5-1 to TRBJ1-1, with a weak D call TRBD1 (6 bases). CDR1 and CDR2 (germline): SGHRS, YFSETQ. CDR3 length: 13 amino acids. With 0 bases removed from V and 9 bases from J, the gap between germline ends came to 12 bases. In DNA form, the CDR3 reads TGCGCCAGCAGCTTGGGACAGGAGCAAAAAGCTTTCTTT. Amino acid sequence: CASSLGQEQKAFF.

The table lists this clone with a count of one. V usage is TRBV27 and J usage is TRBJ2-2; D may be TRBD2 (5 bases). The CDR3 runs 14 residues. Trimming stripped 4 bases from V and 6 bases from J, with 12 bases between. Germline V gene data show CDR1 as MNHEY and CDR2 as SMNVEV (reference sequence). This chain's CDR3 is CASSSLGGAGELFF. CDR3 nucleotides: TGTGCCAGCAGTTCACTAGGAGGCGCCGGGGAGCTGTTTTTT.

The rearrangement uses TRBV6-1 and TRBJ2-7; TRBD2 aligns across 7 bases. Looked up from germline, CDR1 is MNHNS and CDR2 is SASEGT. The junction had 4 bases not matched to a gene; V was cut back by 4 bases and J by 1 base. The length of the CDR3 is 14 residues. Written as DNA, the CDR3 is TGTGCCAGCAGTGGTGAAGCGGGATCCTACGAGCAGTACTTC. Translating gives CASSGEAGSYEQYF.

The gene calls are TRBV6-5 and TRBJ2-3, with unresolved D. CDR1 is MNHEY and CDR2 is SVGAGI in the germline V gene. This CDR3 has 16 amino acids. V lost 0 bases and J lost 7, with 17 bases in between. The CDR3 is CASSYSPLGSKNTQYF. The DNA for the CDR3 is TGTGCCAGCAGTTACTCCCCTCTAGGTTCGAAGAATACGCAGTATTTT.

This chain links TRBV6-6 with TRBJ1-4; 8 bases are shared with TRBD1. Germline loops: CDR1 MNHNY, CDR2 SVGAGI (reference sequence). V was pared by 5 bases and J by 5 bases, with 4 bases of the junction left unmatched. The CDR3 is made up of 14 amino acids. CDR3 sequence reads: CASSGRTGNEKLFF. DNA for the CDR3: TGTGCCAGCAGTGGGAGGACAGGGAATGAAAAACTGTTTTTT.

The chain links TRBV9 to TRBJ2-5, with TRBD1 identical over 8 bases. After removal of 1 base from V and 1 base from J, the junction contained 6 bases not matched to a gene. The CDR3 totals 16 residues. The germline gives CDR1 SGDLS, CDR2 YYNGEE. The chain's CDR3 is CASSVSPGQGQETQYF. Written as DNA, the CDR3 is TGTGCCAGCAGCGTAAGCCCCGGACAGGGCCAAGAGACCCAGTACTTC.

The V and J genes are TRBV19 and TRBJ2-1, with D possibly being TRBD1 (6 bases). The CDR3 contains 15 residues. Looked up from germline, CDR1 is LNHDA and CDR2 is SQIVND (reference sequence). V was cut by 3 bases and J by 7 bases, with 16 bases left in between. CDR3 residues: CASSIEGENLNEQFF. In nucleotides, the CDR3 is TGTGCCAGTAGTATTGAGGGGGAGAATCTGAATGAGCAGTTCTTC.

The CDR3 sequence: CAISQTYEQYF. The CDR3 DNA follows: TGTGCCATCAGCCAAACCTACGAGCAGTACTTC. The gene calls are TRBV10-3 and TRBJ2-7; D not resolved. The V end lost 6 bases, the J end lost 2 bases, and 5 bases lay between the germline ends. The CDR3 spans 11 residues. Germline lookup yields CDR1 ENHRY and CDR2 SYGVKD.

V usage is TRBV6-5 and J usage is TRBJ1-2; 7 positions agree with TRBD1. CDR1 and CDR2 from the germline V gene are MNHEY and SVGAGI. CDR3 size: 15 residues. V shed 5 bases, J shed 4 bases, and the junction held 10 bases outside the gene matches. CDR3 nucleotide sequence: TGTGCCAGCAGTATCCGACAGGGCGGAGCCTATGGCTACACCTTC. This sequence encodes CASSIRQGGAYGYTF.

The gene calls are TRBV6-1 and TRBJ2-3, with 8 bases aligning to TRBD1. V shed 1 base and J 3 bases; nucleotides not matched to a gene: 6. The CDR3 length is 16 residues. Per the germline V gene, CDR1 is MNHNS and CDR2 is SASEGT. The CDR3 DNA is TGTGCCAGCAGTGAAGGCCAGGGGGCCCAGACAGATACGCAGTATTTT. As protein: CASSEGQGAQTDTQYF.

The V and J genes are TRBV2 and TRBJ2-7, with TRBD2 matching 11 bases. Germline loops: CDR1 SNHLY, CDR2 FYNNEI. The CDR3 spans 13 residues. V was pared by 9 bases and J by 5 bases, with 6 bases of the junction left unmatched. CDR3 sequence (DNA): TGTGCCAGTCGACTAGCGGGATCTCACGAGCAGTACTTC. Translation: CASRLAGSHEQYF.

The chain employs TRBV25-1 and TRBJ2-7; 7 bases are a match to TRBD1. The junction had 7 bases not matched to a gene; V was cut back by 3 bases and J by 2 bases. CDR3 length: 15 residues. Germline lookup yields CDR1 MGHDK and CDR2 SYGVNS. Here the CDR3 reads CASSDLGQEAYEQYF. For the CDR3, the DNA is TGTGCCAGCAGTGATCTCGGACAGGAGGCCTACGAGCAGTACTTC.

V usage is TRBV30 and J usage is TRBJ2-2; 7 bases match TRBD2. Looked up from germline, CDR1 is GTSNPN and CDR2 is SVGIG (reference sequence). CDR3 length: 18 amino acids. J gave up 4 bases and V 2 bases, and 16 bases lay outside the gene matches. CDR3 in amino acids: CAWSRMPRSGTGTGELFF. The CDR3 DNA reads as TGTGCCTGGAGTCGGATGCCCAGAAGCGGGACGGGCACCGGGGAGCTGTTTTTT.

The chain uses TRBV7-9 and TRBJ1-2; perhaps TRBD1 as D (5 bases). This CDR3 is built from 14 residues. Trimming took off 5 bases at V and 4 bases at J, with 14 bases between the two ends. CDR1 and CDR2 (germline): SEHNR, FQNEAQ (reference sequence). The CDR3 loop reads CASSHEVGGYGYTF. The CDR3, as DNA: TGTGCCAGCAGCCATGAGGTGGGGGGCTATGGCTACACCTTC.

The V call is TRBV19, the J call TRBJ1-6; unclear D gene. CDR1 and CDR2 (germline): LNHDA, SQIVND (reference sequence). V dropped 6 bases and J dropped 0 bases, with 15 bases sitting between them. This CDR3 comprises 17 residues. CDR3 amino acids: CASSPDAELSYNSPLHF. The CDR3 DNA reads TGTGCCAGTAGCCCCGACGCGGAACTCTCCTATAATTCACCCCTCCACTTT.

In its sample, this clone was seen a few times. V and J are TRBV10-3 and TRBJ2-7; 9 bases match TRBD1. After removal of 7 bases from V and 7 bases from J, the junction contained 11 bases not matched to a gene. CDR1 ENHRY and CDR2 SYGVKD come from the germline V gene. The CDR3 contains 14 residues. CDR3 loop: CAINGGQGEGEQYF. The CDR3 coding sequence is TGTGCCATCAATGGGGGACAGGGCGAGGGGGAGCAGTACTTC.

The chain links TRBV29-1 to TRBJ1-2; 7 nucleotides line up with TRBD1. J gave up 2 bases and V 2 bases, and 8 bases lay outside the gene matches. This CDR3 spans 15 amino acids. Germline lookup yields CDR1 SQVTM and CDR2 ANQGSEA. CDR3 nucleotide sequence: TGCAGCGTTGAACCCTACAACAGGGGAAACTATGGCTACACCTTC. Encoded protein: CSVEPYNRGNYGYTF.

The gene calls are TRBV9 and TRBJ1-2; possible D gene TRBD1, 5 bases. CDR3 size: 13 residues. The germline V and J ends were trimmed by 3 bases and 4 bases, with 10 bases remaining between them. Germline CDR1 reads SGDLS; CDR2 reads YYNGEE. The CDR3 reads CASSADTRYGYTF. The CDR3, as DNA: TGTGCCAGCAGCGCGGACACTCGCTATGGCTACACCTTC.

V and J are TRBV7-8 and TRBJ1-2; tentative D call: TRBD1 (6 bases). Germline V gene lookup returns CDR1 SGHVS and CDR2 FQNEAQ. Trimming took 1 base from V and 3 from J, leaving 12 bases between them. This CDR3 comprises 15 residues. The CDR3: CASSLGAGAYYGYTF. The CDR3 DNA sequence: TGTGCCAGCAGCTTAGGGGCGGGGGCCTACTATGGCTACACCTTC.

This rearrangement joins TRBV18 to TRBJ2-7; 7 nucleotides match TRBD1. V lost 3 bases and J lost 4; bases outside the gene matches: 6. This CDR3 has 14 residues. Per the germline V gene, CDR1 is KGHSH and CDR2 is LQKENI. CDR3 protein: CASSPNPGGYEQYF. The CDR3, as DNA: TGTGCCAGCTCACCGAACCCAGGGGGTTACGAGCAGTACTTC.

The rearrangement uses TRBV9 and TRBJ2-5; D unclear. V gave up 0 bases and J gave up 5 bases, with 8 bases separating them. The germline V gene has CDR1 SGDLS and CDR2 YYNGEE. The CDR3 is made up of 13 amino acids. DNA of the CDR3: TGTGCCAGCAGCGTAGACCTTCGGGAGACCCAGTACTTC. Translation gives CASSVDLRETQYF.

The chain is built from TRBV6-4 and TRBJ2-1; D possibly corresponds to TRBD1 (5 bases). Trimming removed 6 bases at V and 6 bases at J, with 15 bases between. Germline CDR1 MRHNA, CDR2 SNTAGT. The CDR3 totals 14 residues. The CDR3 DNA reads TGTGCCAGCAGGTCTAGACAGAAAATCAATGAGCAGTTCTTC. Its translation is CASRSRQKINEQFF.

This chain links TRBV5-1 with TRBJ2-1; TRBD1 matches at 9 bases. Germline-derived CDR1 and CDR2 are SGHRS and YFSETQ. V shed 0 bases, J shed 7 bases, and the junction held 11 bases outside the gene matches. This CDR3 is 17 amino acids long. CDR3 bases: TGCGCCAGCAGCTTGGAGGGAACCGGGACAGGGATGAATGAGCAGTTCTTC. It encodes CASSLEGTGTGMNEQFF.

The chain recombines TRBV10-3 with TRBJ1-5; a possible D gene is TRBD1 (6 bases). Trimming cost V 3 bases and J 2 bases, with 14 bases left between them. CDR1 ENHRY and CDR2 SYGVKD come from the germline V gene. CDR3 length: 16 residues. The CDR3 is CAISDLQGPGNQPQHF. In DNA form, the CDR3 reads TGTGCCATCAGTGATTTACAGGGACCCGGCAATCAGCCCCAGCATTTT.